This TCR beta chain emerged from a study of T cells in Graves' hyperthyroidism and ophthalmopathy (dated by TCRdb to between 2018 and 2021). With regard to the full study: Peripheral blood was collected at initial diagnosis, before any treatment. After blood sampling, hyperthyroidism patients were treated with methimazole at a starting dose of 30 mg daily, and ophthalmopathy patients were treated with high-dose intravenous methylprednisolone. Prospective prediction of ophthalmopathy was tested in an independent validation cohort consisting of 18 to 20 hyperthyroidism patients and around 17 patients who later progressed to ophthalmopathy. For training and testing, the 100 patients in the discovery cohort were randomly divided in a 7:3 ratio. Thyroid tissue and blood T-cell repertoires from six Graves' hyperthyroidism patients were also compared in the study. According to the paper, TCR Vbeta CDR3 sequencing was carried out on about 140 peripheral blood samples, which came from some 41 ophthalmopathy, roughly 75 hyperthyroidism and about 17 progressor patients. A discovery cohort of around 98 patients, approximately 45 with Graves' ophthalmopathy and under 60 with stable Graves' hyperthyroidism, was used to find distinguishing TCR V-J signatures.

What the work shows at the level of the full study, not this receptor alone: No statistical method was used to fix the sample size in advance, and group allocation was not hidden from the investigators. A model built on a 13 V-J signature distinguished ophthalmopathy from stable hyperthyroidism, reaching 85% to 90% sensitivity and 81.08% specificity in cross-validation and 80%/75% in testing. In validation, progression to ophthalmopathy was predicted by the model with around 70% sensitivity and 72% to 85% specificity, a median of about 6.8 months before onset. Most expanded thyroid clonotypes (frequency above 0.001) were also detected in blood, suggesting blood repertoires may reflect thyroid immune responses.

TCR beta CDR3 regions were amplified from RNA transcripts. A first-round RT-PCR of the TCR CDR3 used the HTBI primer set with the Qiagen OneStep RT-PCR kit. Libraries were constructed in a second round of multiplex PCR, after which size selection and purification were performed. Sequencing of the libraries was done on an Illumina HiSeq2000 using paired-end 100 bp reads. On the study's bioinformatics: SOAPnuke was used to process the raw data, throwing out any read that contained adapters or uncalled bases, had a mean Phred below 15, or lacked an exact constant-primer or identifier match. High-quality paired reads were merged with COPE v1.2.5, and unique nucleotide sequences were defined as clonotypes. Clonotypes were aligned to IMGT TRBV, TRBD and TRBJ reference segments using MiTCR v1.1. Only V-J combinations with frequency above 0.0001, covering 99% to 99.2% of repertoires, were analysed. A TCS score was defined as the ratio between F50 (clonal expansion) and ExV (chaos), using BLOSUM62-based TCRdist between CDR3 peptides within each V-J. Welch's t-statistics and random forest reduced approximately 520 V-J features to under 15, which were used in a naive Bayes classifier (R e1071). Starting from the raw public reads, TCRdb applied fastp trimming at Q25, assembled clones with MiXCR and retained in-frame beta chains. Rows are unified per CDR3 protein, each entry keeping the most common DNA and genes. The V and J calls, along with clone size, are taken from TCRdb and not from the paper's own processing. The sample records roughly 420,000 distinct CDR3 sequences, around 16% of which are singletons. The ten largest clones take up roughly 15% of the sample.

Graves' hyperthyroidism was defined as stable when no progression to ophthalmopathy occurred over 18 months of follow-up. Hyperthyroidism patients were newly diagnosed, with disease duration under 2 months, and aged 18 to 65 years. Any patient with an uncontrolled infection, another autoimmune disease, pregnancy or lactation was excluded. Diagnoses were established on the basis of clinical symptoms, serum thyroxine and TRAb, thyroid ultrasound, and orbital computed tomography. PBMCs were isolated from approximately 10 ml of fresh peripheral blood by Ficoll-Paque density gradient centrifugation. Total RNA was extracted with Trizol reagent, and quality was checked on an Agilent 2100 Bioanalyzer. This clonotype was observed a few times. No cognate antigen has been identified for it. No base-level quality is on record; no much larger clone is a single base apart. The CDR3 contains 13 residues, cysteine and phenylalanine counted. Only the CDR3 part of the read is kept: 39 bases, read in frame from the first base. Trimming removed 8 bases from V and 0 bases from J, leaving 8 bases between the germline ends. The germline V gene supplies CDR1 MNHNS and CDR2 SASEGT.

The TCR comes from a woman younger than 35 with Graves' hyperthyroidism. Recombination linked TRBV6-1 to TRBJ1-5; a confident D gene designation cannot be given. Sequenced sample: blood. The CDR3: CASGEGSNQPQHF. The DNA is TGTGCCAGCGGCGAGGGTAGCAATCAGCCCCAGCATTTT.